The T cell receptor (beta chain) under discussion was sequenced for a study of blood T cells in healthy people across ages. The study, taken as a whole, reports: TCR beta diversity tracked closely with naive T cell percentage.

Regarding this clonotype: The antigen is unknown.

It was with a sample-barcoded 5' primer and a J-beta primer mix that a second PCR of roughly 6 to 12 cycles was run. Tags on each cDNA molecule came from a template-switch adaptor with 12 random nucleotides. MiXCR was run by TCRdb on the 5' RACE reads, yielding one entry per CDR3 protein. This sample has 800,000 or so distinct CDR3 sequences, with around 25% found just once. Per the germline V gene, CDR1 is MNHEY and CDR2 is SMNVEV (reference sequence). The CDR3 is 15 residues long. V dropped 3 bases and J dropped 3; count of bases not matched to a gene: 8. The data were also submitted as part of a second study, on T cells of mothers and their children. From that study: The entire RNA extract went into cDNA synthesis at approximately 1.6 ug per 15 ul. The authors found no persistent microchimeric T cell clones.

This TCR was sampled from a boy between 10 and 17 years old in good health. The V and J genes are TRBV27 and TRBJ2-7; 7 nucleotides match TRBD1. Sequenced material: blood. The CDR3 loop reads CASSFGTAEYYEQYF. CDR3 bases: TGTGCCAGCAGTTTCGGGACAGCGGAATACTACGAGCAGTACTTC.